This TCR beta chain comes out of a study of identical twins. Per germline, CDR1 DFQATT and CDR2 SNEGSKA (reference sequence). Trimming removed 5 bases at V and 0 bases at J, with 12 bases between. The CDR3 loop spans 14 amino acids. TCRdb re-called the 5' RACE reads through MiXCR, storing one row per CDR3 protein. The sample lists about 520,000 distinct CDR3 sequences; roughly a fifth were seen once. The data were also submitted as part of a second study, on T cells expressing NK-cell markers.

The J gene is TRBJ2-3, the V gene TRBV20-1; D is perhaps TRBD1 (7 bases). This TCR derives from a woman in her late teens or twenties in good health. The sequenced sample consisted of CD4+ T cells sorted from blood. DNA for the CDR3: TGCAGTGCTGGAGGGGGCGATAGCACAGATACGCAGTATTTT. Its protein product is CSAGGGDSTDTQYF.